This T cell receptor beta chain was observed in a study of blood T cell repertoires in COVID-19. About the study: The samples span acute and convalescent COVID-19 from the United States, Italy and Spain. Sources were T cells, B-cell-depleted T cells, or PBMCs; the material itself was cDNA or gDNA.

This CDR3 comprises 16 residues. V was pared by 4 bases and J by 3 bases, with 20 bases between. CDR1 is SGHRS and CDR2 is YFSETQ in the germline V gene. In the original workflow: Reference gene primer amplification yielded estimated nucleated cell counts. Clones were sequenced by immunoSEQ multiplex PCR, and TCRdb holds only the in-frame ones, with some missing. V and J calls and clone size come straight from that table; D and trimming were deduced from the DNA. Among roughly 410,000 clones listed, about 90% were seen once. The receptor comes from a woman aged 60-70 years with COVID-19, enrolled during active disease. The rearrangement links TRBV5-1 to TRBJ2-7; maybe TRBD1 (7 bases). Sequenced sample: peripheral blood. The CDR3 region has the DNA TGCGCCAGCAGCAATCGGTTCGCGGGACAGAACTACGAGCAGTACTTC. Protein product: CASSNRFAGQNYEQYF. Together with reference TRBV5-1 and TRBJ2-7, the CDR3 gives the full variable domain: KAGVTQTPRYLIKTRGQQVTLSCSPISGHRSVSWYQQTPGQGLQFLFEYFSETQRNKGNFPGRFSGRQFSNSRSEMNVSTLELGDSALYLCASSNRFAGQNYEQYFGPGTRLTVT.